This T cell receptor beta chain stems from a study of vaccination and CD4 T cells after COVID-19. Study background: Cells were stimulated with overlapping spike peptide pools from SARS-CoV-2, HCoV-NL63, HCoV-OC43 and HCoV-229E.

The Oncomine TCR Beta short-read assay generated sequence data from the DNA of cultured CD4+ T cells. Each CDR3 protein gets one entry after TCRdb re-called the PCR reads with MiXCR. The sample consists of over 8,500 distinct CDR3 sequences, roughly three fifths of them appearing once. Treatment reported: approximately nine-day PBMC culture with coronavirus spike peptide pools or control peptides (ViraFEST assay). March to December 2020 was the span of positive PCR dates, which predated US Alpha, Beta and Delta variants. At both days 3 and 7, half the medium was replaced with fresh IL-2 medium. As to this clonotype: Its antigen is as yet unknown.

Per germline, CDR1 LGHNA and CDR2 YSLEER. V lost 3 bases and J 3 bases, leaving 14 bases between the germline ends. The CDR3 has 15 amino acids. J is TRBJ1-2 and V is TRBV4-3; TRBD1 is a possible D gene (5 bases). This sequence was found in a human donor who had recovered from COVID-19. The sample was CD4+ T cells from blood, cultured in vitro. CDR3 region: CASSHSMGGDYGYTF. The CDR3 nucleotides read TGCGCCAGCAGCCATTCCATGGGGGGGGACTATGGCTACACCTTC.